This T cell receptor (beta chain) was captured in a study of blood T cell repertoires in COVID-19. TCRdb's copy holds only in-frame clones and misses some; the assay was immunoSEQ multiplex PCR. Of around 330,000 clones in the sample, about nine tenths were seen once. Deletions cut 0 bases from V and 2 bases from J, with 7 bases between. The CDR3 extends over 14 amino acids. Germline values: CDR1 LGHDT, CDR2 YNNKEL (reference sequence). The source is a man in his 60s who had recovered from COVID-19. Source material: PBMCs or T cells enriched from blood (not recorded which). The gene calls are TRBV3-1 (or the pseudogene TRBV3-2) and TRBJ1-2, with D uncertain. CDR3 sequence reads: CASSQDAINYGYTF. In DNA, the CDR3 is TGTGCCAGCAGCCAAGATGCGATAAACTATGGCTACACCTTC.